The T cell receptor (beta chain) under discussion was sequenced for a study of identical twins. General study results and limits: Monozygotic twin pairs showed more out-of-frame TCR alpha sharing than models estimated.

Per germline, CDR1 LGHDT and CDR2 YNNKEL (reference sequence). The CDR3 has 17 amino acids. V shed 0 bases, J shed 2 bases, and the junction held 7 bases outside the gene matches. This clonotype was found many times. Antigen unknown. MiXCR was run by TCRdb on the 5' RACE reads, yielding one entry per CDR3 protein. The profile covers 450,000 or so distinct CDR3 sequences, with around an eighth appearing a single time and around 0.98% taken by the ten largest. The data also belong to a second study, concerning yellow fever vaccine responses in identical twins. That source adds: Reportedly, the T cell response mounted by twins to vaccine seemed partly convergent, partly personalized.

Source material: CD4+ T cells sorted from blood. The TCR comes from a young woman in good health. The V gene is TRBV3-1, the J gene TRBJ2-7; 10 bases map to TRBD2. CDR3 residues: CASSQDLKAGGPYEQYF. CDR3 in DNA: TGTGCCAGCAGCCAAGACTTAAAAGCGGGAGGGCCCTACGAGCAGTACTTC.